The source of this TCR beta chain is a study of CD8 T cells in Susac syndrome. An amount of RNA that ranged from roughly 0.5 to 1 ug was reverse transcribed with random hexamers. TCRdb itself ran the immunoSEQ multiplex PCR reads through MiXCR, one entry per CDR3 protein. The table has approximately 50,000 distinct CDR3 sequences, 95% seen once; the top ten hold about 0.75%. Germline assignment: CDR1 SGHRS and CDR2 YFSETQ. The CDR3 sequence is 15 residues long. Trimming at V came to 0 bases and at J to 4 bases, leaving 1 base not matched to a gene. The sequencing input was CD8+ T cells from PBMCs. V is TRBV5-1 and J is TRBJ1-2; the match to TRBD1 covers 12 bases. This TCR was recovered from a human donor with Susac syndrome. CDR3 amino acids: CASSLGDRGPYGYTF. CDR3 coding DNA: TGCGCCAGCAGCTTGGGGGACAGGGGGCCCTATGGCTACACCTTC.